The 9 T cell receptor beta chains below all came from one sample that was sequenced in a study of cytomegalovirus exposure and HLA in healthy donors. Primers included in the PCR were 60 Vbeta and 13 Jbeta primers. The method was immunoSEQ multiplex PCR; TCRdb's version includes in-frame clones alone and lacks a portion of them. The data contain fewer than 150,000 clones, around 77% of them singletons. Source material: PBMCs. The receptors were gathered from a man younger than 45 in good health and CMV-seronegative.

The rearrangement links TRBV9 to TRBJ1-6, with D maybe TRBD1 (6 bases). Deletions cut 3 bases from V and 5 bases from J, with 12 bases between. CDR1 is SGDLS, CDR2 YYNGEE, per germline. The CDR3 runs 15 residues. The CDR3 DNA reads TGTGCCAGCAGCGAGATGGGACAAAATAATTCACCCCTCCACTTT. It encodes CASSEMGQNNSPLHF. The full variable domain, with the rest looked up from reference TRBV9 and TRBJ1-6, is DSGVTQTPKHLITATGQRVTLRCSPRSGDLSVYWYQQSLDQGLQFLIQYYNGEERAKGNILERFSAQQFPDLHSELNLSSLELGDSALYFCASSEMGQNNSPLHFGNGTRLTVT.

J is TRBJ2-7 and V is TRBV5-1; TRBD2 matches 9 bases. Germline lookup yields CDR1 SGHRS and CDR2 YFSETQ. Trimming took 1 base from V and 3 from J; bases not matched to a gene: 5. The CDR3 has 15 amino acids. The CDR3 DNA follows: TGCGCCAGCAGCTTGACTAGCGGGTTCGTCTACGAGCAGTACTTC. Translated: CASSLTSGFVYEQYF.

This clone was detected a few times. V gene TRBV19 combines with J gene TRBJ2-6; 11 nucleotides line up with TRBD1. CDR3 length: 18 amino acids. V trimming: 7 bases; J trimming: 0 bases; junction bases outside the gene matches: 8. The germline gives CDR1 LNHDA, CDR2 SQIVND (reference sequence). CDR3 bases: TGTGCCAGTACCTTGGGACAGGGGGTGAACTCTGGGGCCAACGTCCTGACTTTC. Amino acid sequence: CASTLGQGVNSGANVLTF.

This clone was seen only a few times. The chain joins TRBV6-1 to TRBJ2-1; 13 nucleotides align to TRBD2. V shed 2 bases and J 0 bases; nucleotides not matched to a gene: 13. Germline CDR1 is MNHNS and CDR2 is SASEGT. The CDR3 is made up of 21 amino acids. The CDR3 is CASSEPLRTSGSLSSYNEQFF. CDR3 DNA sequence: TGTGCCAGCAGTGAACCCCTCCGGACTAGCGGGAGCCTCAGCTCCTACAATGAGCAGTTCTTC.

Here the CDR3 DNA reads TGCGCCACCACTAAAATAAGCGGGAGGGCCGTGGGTGAGCAGTTCTTC. Translating gives CATTKISGRAVGEQFF. The rearrangement joins TRBV10-1 to TRBJ2-1; 10 bases match TRBD2. Germline V gene lookup returns CDR1 WNHNN and CDR2 SYGVQD (reference sequence). The CDR3 extends over 16 amino acids. The V and J ends lost 10 bases and 9 bases, in that order; junction bases with no gene match: 18.

This clone was observed a handful of times. CDR3 nucleotide sequence: TGTGCCAGCAGCTTGATAGTAGACTACGAGCAGTACTTC. Its translation: CASSLIVDYEQYF. This chain connects TRBV11-2 to TRBJ2-7; no clear D. The CDR3 extends over 13 amino acids. The V end lost 3 bases, the J end lost 3 bases, and 9 bases lay between the germline ends. CDR1 is SGHAT and CDR2 is FQNNGV in the germline V gene. Supplemented by reference TRBV11-2 and TRBJ2-7, the full variable domain reads EAGVAQSPRYKIIEKRQSVAFWCNPISGHATLYWYQQILGQGPKLLIQFQNNGVVDDSQLPKDRFSAERLKGVDSTLKIQPAKLEDSAVYLCASSLIVDYEQYFGPGTRLTVT.

The V and J genes are TRBV25-1 and TRBJ2-3; possible D gene TRBD2, 5 bases. CDR3 length: 13 amino acids. Trimming stripped 5 bases from V and 4 bases from J, with 10 bases between. The germline V gene encodes CDR1 MGHDK and CDR2 SYGVNS. The CDR3 DNA sequence: TGTGCCAGCAGTCCCATCGGGGCAGATACGCAGTATTTT. It specifies CASSPIGADTQYF.

Turning to this clone: A junction boundary mismatches the germline segment, possibly from a read error. The chain links TRBV9 to TRBJ2-6; the D gene is possibly TRBD1 (5 bases). The V gene's germline CDR1 is SGDLS and CDR2 YYNGEE. The CDR3 extends over 15 amino acids. In DNA form, the CDR3 reads TGTGCCAGCAGCCAGGGCGGAACTGGGGCCAACGTCCCGACTTTC. Amino acids: CASSQGGTGANVPTF.

This chain connects TRBV7-2 to TRBJ1-1; D is ambiguous. Trimming took 0 bases from V and 8 from J, leaving 13 bases between them. The CDR3 is made up of 14 amino acids. Germline V lookup: CDR1 SGHTA, CDR2 FQGNSA. CDR3 protein: CASSLARRSAEAFF. The CDR3 DNA follows: TGTGCCAGCAGCTTAGCGAGGAGGAGTGCGGAAGCTTTCTTT.